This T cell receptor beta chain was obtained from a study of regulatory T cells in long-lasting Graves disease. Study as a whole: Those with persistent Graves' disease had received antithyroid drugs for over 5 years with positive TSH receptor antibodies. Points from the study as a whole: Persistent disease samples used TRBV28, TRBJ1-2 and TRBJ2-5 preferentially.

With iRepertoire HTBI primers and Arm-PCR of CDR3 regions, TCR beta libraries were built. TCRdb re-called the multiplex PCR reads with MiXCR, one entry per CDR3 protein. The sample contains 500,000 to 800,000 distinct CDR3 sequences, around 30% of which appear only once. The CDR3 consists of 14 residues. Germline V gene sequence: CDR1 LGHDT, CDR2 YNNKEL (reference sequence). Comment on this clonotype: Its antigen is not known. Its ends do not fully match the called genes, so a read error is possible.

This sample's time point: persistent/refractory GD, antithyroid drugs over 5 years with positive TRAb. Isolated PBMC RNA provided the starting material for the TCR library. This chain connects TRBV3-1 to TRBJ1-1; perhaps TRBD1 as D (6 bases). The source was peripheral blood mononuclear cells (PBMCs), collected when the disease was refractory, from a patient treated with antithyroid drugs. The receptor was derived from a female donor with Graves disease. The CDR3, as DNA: TGTGCCTGCAGCCCTCGACAGGTGAACACTGAAGCTTTCTTT. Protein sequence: CACSPRQVNTEAFF.